The 19 T cell receptor beta chains listed next were all sequenced from one sample in a study of shared clonotypes between healthy human individuals. Only in-frame clones appear in the TCRdb table, and some are missing; sequencing was by immunoSEQ multiplex PCR. The repertoire holds 950,000 to 1,100,000 clones, with approximately 68% as singletons. Material for sequencing was memory CD4+ T cells sorted from blood. Sample subset: CD45RA-negative fraction. The receptors stem from a man between 18 and 35 years old in good health.

The V gene is TRBV7-8, the J gene TRBJ2-7; perhaps D is TRBD1 or TRBD2 (5 bases each). Germline CDR1 is SGHVS and CDR2 is FQNEAQ. Between the trimmed V and J ends, which lost 1 base and 4 bases, there was a span of 11 bases. This CDR3 has 14 amino acids. CDR3 loop: CASSLGEGLYEQYF. CDR3 nucleotide sequence: TGTGCCAGCAGCTTAGGCGAGGGGCTTTACGAGCAGTACTTC.

This clone was seen only a few times. V and J are TRBV9 and TRBJ2-2; D assignment may be TRBD1 or TRBD2 (5 bases each). The CDR3 covers 15 residues. Germline V gene sequence: CDR1 SGDLS, CDR2 YYNGEE. V was clipped by 0 bases and J by 4 bases, with 10 bases between them. The CDR3 region has the DNA TGTGCCAGCAGCGTAGGGGGGTCCCTCACCGGGGAGCTGTTTTTT. Residues: CASSVGGSLTGELFF.

This clone was picked up one time. This chain joins TRBV5-1 and TRBJ2-7; TRBD2 matches at 9 bases. The trim removed 3 bases at V and 3 bases at J, leaving 10 bases unmatched. Germline V CDR1 and CDR2: SGHRS, YFSETQ. The CDR3 sequence is 16 residues long. Written as DNA, the CDR3 is TGCGCCAGCAGCTCCGGAGGGCGGGGGGGCCTCTACGAGCAGTACTTC. It specifies CASSSGGRGGLYEQYF.

This chain links TRBV6-1 with TRBJ2-7, with 9 bases that match TRBD1. Germline-derived CDR1 and CDR2 are MNHNS and SASEGT. CDR3 size: 13 residues. V lost 8 bases and J lost 2; bases outside the gene matches: 4. The CDR3 coding sequence is TGTGCCAGCGATGACAGGGGGGCCTACGAGCAGTACTTC. Its translation is CASDDRGAYEQYF.

This clone was recorded a few times. This sequence joins TRBV2 and TRBJ2-1; D is undetermined. CDR3 length: 12 amino acids. V was cut by 6 bases and J by 8 bases, with 11 bases left in between. Germline lookup yields CDR1 SNHLY and CDR2 FYNNEI. As DNA, the CDR3 is TGTGCCAGCAGGCCTGTATGGGATGAGCAGTTCTTC. This codes for CASRPVWDEQFF.

The chain recombines TRBV5-8 with TRBJ2-7; D is tentatively TRBD1 or TRBD2 (5 bases each). Trimming cost V 6 bases and J 4 bases, with 20 bases left between them. Germline V CDR1 and CDR2: SGHTS, YDEGEE. CDR3 length: 15 residues. CDR3 amino acids: CASIKPPGRIYEQYF. In DNA, the CDR3 is TGTGCCAGCATCAAACCCCCGGGACGGATTTACGAGCAGTACTTC.

This chain links TRBV6-5 with TRBJ1-2; the D is unclear. In germline, CDR1 is MNHEY, CDR2 SVGAGI. CDR3 length equals 12 residues. V dropped 6 bases and J dropped 8 bases, with 13 bases sitting between them. CDR3 residues: CASRPPSKGYTF. The CDR3 nucleotides are TGTGCCAGCAGACCTCCCTCGAAAGGCTACACCTTC.

In regard to this clone: Other DNA sequences in this sample translate to the same CDR3. The V and J genes are TRBV7-6 and TRBJ2-7; 8 nucleotides align to TRBD1. The V and J ends lost 4 bases and 3 bases, in that order; junction bases with no gene match: 2. CDR1 and CDR2 from the germline V gene are SGHVS and FNYEAQ. The CDR3 has 13 amino acids. The CDR3 sequence is CASSSTGGYEQYF. Here the CDR3 DNA reads TGTGCCAGCAGCTCTACAGGGGGCTACGAGCAGTACTTC.

The chain carries TRBV7-2 and TRBJ2-2; a weak D match, TRBD1 (6 bases). CDR1 is SGHTA, CDR2 FQGNSA, per germline. V was shortened by 3 bases and J by 4 bases, with 12 bases between the two germline ends. This CDR3 region has 15 residues. CDR3: CASSFRVGGTGELFF. The CDR3 DNA follows: TGTGCCAGCAGCTTCCGTGTAGGGGGCACCGGGGAGCTGTTTTTT. The full variable domain, in which reference TRBV7-2 and TRBJ2-2 provide the parts outside the CDR3, is GAGVSQSPSNKVTEKGKDVELRCDPISGHTALYWYRQSLGQGLEFLIYFQGNSAPDKSGLPSDRFSAERTGGSVSTLTIQRTQQEDSAVYLCASSFRVGGTGELFFGEGSRLTVL.

The chain links TRBV7-9 to TRBJ1-5; D gene ambiguous. Deletions cut 2 bases from V and 7 bases from J, with 9 bases between. CDR1 SEHNR and CDR2 FQNEAQ come from the germline V gene (reference sequence). The CDR3 totals 13 residues. The CDR3: CASSLMAEQPQHF. In DNA form, the CDR3 reads TGTGCCAGCAGCTTAATGGCTGAGCAGCCCCAGCATTTT.

V usage is TRBV5-8 and J usage is TRBJ2-5, with unresolved D. This CDR3 comprises 16 residues. The V and J ends lost 4 bases and 0 bases respectively, with 16 bases between them. Looked up from germline, CDR1 is SGHTS and CDR2 is YDEGEE. CDR3 nucleotide sequence: TGTGCCAGCAGCCCTGGGCGTGGCCTATACCAAGAGACCCAGTACTTC. Amino acids: CASSPGRGLYQETQYF.

As to this clone: This likely came from a read error, as a far larger clone is one base away. This chain joins TRBV30 and TRBJ2-2; TRBD2 matches 10 bases. CDR1 GTSNPN and CDR2 SVGIG come from the germline V gene (reference sequence). The J segment lost 1 base and the V segment lost 4 bases, leaving 0 bases of the junction unmatched. There are 14 residues in the CDR3. CDR3 protein: CAWTSGRNTGELFF. The CDR3 DNA sequence: TGTGCCTGGACTAGCGGGAGGAACACCGGGGAGCTGTTTTTT.

This clone showed up just a few times. The gene calls are TRBV10-2 and TRBJ2-4; 8 bases align to TRBD2. CDR3 length: 16 residues. Germline CDR1 WSHSY, CDR2 SAAADI. V gave up 2 bases and J gave up 4 bases; unmatched junction bases: 7. Here the CDR3 DNA reads TGCGCCAGCAGTGAGAGTCGGGGGGGCTGGAAAAACATTCAGTACTTC. Its translation is CASSESRGGWKNIQYF.

The chain has TRBV5-1 and TRBJ1-1; 8 nucleotides line up with TRBD1. After removal of 4 bases from V and 2 bases from J, the junction contained 10 bases not matched to a gene. The CDR3 totals 16 residues. Germline assignment: CDR1 SGHRS and CDR2 YFSETQ. CDR3 DNA sequence: TGCGCCAGCAGCGACACAGGGGGGGTCCGAAACACTGAAGCTTTCTTT. It translates to CASSDTGGVRNTEAFF.

The chain employs TRBV19 and TRBJ1-1, with 7 bases fitting TRBD1. CDR3 length: 16 amino acids. Germline CDR1 is LNHDA and CDR2 is SQIVND (reference sequence). Trimming took 3 bases from V and 0 from J; bases not matched to a gene: 7. The chain's CDR3 is CASSMAGGVLNTEAFF. In nucleotides, the CDR3 is TGTGCCAGTAGTATGGCAGGGGGGGTCTTGAACACTGAAGCTTTCTTT.

V is TRBV29-1 and J is TRBJ2-1; 12 nucleotides line up with TRBD2. This CDR3 has 17 amino acids. The germline V gene encodes CDR1 SQVTM and CDR2 ANQGSEA. V lost 7 bases to trimming and J lost 1 base; unmatched junction nucleotides: 11. This CDR3 reads CSASALTSGSSYNEQFF. CDR3 coding DNA: TGCAGCGCCTCAGCCCTGACTAGCGGGAGTTCCTACAATGAGCAGTTCTTC.

The chain couples TRBV7-9 to TRBJ2-5; D may be TRBD2 (7 bases). CDR3 length equals 15 residues. V dropped 4 bases and J dropped 1 base, with 13 bases sitting between them. Germline V lookup: CDR1 SEHNR, CDR2 FQNEAQ (reference sequence). The CDR3 DNA follows: TGTGCCAGCAGCTACGGGGGGCCGGCCCAAGAGACCCAGTACTTC. This codes for CASSYGGPAQETQYF. The whole variable domain, remainder taken from reference TRBV7-9 and TRBJ2-5, is DTGVSQNPRHKITKRGQNVTFRCDPISEHNRLYWYRQTLGQGPEFLTYFQNEAQLEKSRLLSDRFSAERPKGSFSTLEIQRTEQGDSAMYLCASSYGGPAQETQYFGPGTRLLVL.

This clone was seen repeatedly, ten times or more. This sequence joins TRBV7-2 and TRBJ2-4; 10 bases fit TRBD2. V was pared by 4 bases and J by 3 bases, with 6 bases of the junction left unmatched. CDR3 length equals 16 residues. In germline, CDR1 is SGHTA, CDR2 FQGNSA. The CDR3, as DNA: TGTGCCAGCAGCTGGGTCAGCGGGGGGGTCAAAAACATTCAGTACTTC. The encoded protein is CASSWVSGGVKNIQYF.

The V gene is TRBV5-1, the J gene TRBJ2-2; tentatively, D is TRBD1 (5 bases). Germline assignment: CDR1 SGHRS and CDR2 YFSETQ. The ends were cut back, 1 base at V and 6 bases at J, with 10 bases in the middle. The CDR3 length is 14 residues. CDR3 coding DNA: TGCGCCAGCAGCTTGTCCTCAGGGTCCGGGGAGCTGTTTTTT. It translates to CASSLSSGSGELFF.